This T cell receptor (beta chain) emerged from a study of vaccination and CD4 T cells after COVID-19. For the study at large: Convalescent cases consisted of six males and four females, of whom two were Hispanic.

Each CDR3 protein gets one entry after TCRdb re-called the PCR reads with MiXCR. The top ten hold roughly 1% of the sample, which has about 24,000 distinct CDR3 sequences, around 50% seen once. V was shortened by 6 bases and J by 4 bases, with 12 bases between the two germline ends. From germline, CDR1 is MNHNS and CDR2 SASEGT. CDR3 length: 13 amino acids. This clonotype showed up just a few times. The chain links TRBV6-1 to TRBJ1-1; the D is unclear. Sequences were derived from CD4+ T cells from blood, sampled before SARS-CoV-2 vaccination. This clonotype was sampled from a human donor who had recovered from COVID-19. CDR3 residues: CASRFWTVTEAFF. The CDR3 nucleotides read TGTGCCAGCAGGTTCTGGACGGTCACTGAAGCTTTCTTT.